The 32 T cell receptor beta chains below were found in one sample sequenced in a study of CD8 T cells in ankylosing spondylitis (dated by TCRdb to the late 2010s). These receptors' targets are unknown. Paper-wide results and their limitations: Blood from ankylosing spondylitis patients appeared to be characterized by a TCR beta motif composed of eight highly homologous amino acid variants.

The receptor library was made with 5' RACE. The sequencer listed for this sample is Illumina HiSeq 2500. The raw public reads went through TCRdb reprocessing: fastp at Q25, MiXCR clone calling, in-frame beta chains kept. Every entry covers one CDR3 protein and lists the most common genes and DNA from its rows. This sample gives a few hundred thousand distinct CDR3 sequences in total; around 22% of them show up just once. The top ten hold roughly a sixth of the sample. The sample comprised blood, either unsorted or a sorted T cell fraction (not recorded which). These receptors were collected from a male donor with ankylosing spondylitis.

This clonotype has only a few counts. The chain links TRBV20-1 to TRBJ1-4; D remains ambiguous. Per germline, CDR1 DFQATT and CDR2 SNEGSKA (reference sequence). The CDR3 has 13 residues. Trimming removed 3 bases at V and 2 bases at J, with 7 bases between. In nucleotides, the CDR3 is TGCAGTGCTAGGCCAGACACTAATGAAAAACTGTTTTTT. Protein sequence: CSARPDTNEKLFF.

The chain recombines TRBV21-1 with TRBJ2-3; the DNA was not used to check the table's D call, TRBD1. TRBV21-1 is flagged as a pseudogene. This CDR3 spans 20 amino acids. The CDR3 DNA reads as TGTGCCAGCAGCACCCGGCTGAGCAGCGTCAACGCGGTCGGCACAGATACGCAGTATTTT. Protein: CASSTRLSSVNAVGTDTQYF.

This chain links TRBV6-5 with TRBJ2-6, with a possible D match to TRBD2 (5 bases). The CDR3 runs 17 residues. The germline gives CDR1 MNHEY, CDR2 SVGAGI. V lost 3 bases and J lost 0, with 12 bases in between. DNA for the CDR3: TGTGCCAGCAGTTATAGGACGGGGAACTCTGGGGCCAACGTCCTGACTTTC. This codes for CASSYRTGNSGANVLTF.

This chain links TRBV7-8 with TRBJ2-3; 11 bases match TRBD2. The CDR3 has 16 amino acids. Germline CDR1 reads SGHVS; CDR2 reads FQNEAQ. With 3 bases clipped from V and 0 bases from J, the junction kept 2 bases outside the gene matches. CDR3: CASSLGLAVSTDTQYF. Written as DNA, the CDR3 is TGTGCCAGCAGCTTGGGACTAGCGGTTAGCACAGATACGCAGTATTTT.

J is TRBJ2-3 and V is TRBV11-2, with D maybe TRBD2 (6 bases). The V gene lost 1 base and the J gene lost 4 bases, with 9 bases spanning the gap. CDR3 length: 14 amino acids. Germline V gene data show CDR1 as SGHAT and CDR2 as FQNNGV. In DNA form, the CDR3 reads TGTGCCAGCAGCTTAGTGGCGGGATCAGATACGCAGTATTTT. The encoded protein is CASSLVAGSDTQYF.

The V call is TRBV10-3, the J call TRBJ2-5, with TRBD2 identical over 12 bases. The ends lost 6 bases at V and 4 bases at J; junction bases unmatched: 9. The CDR3 spans 16 residues. Germline-derived CDR1 and CDR2 are ENHRY and SYGVKD. The CDR3 DNA follows: TGTGCCATCAGCCCACGCCTAGCGGGAGGGCGAGAGACCCAGTACTTC. Encoded protein: CAISPRLAGGRETQYF.

This clonotype was detected ten times or more. The chain carries TRBV6-5 and TRBJ1-6; 9 nucleotides match TRBD1. Per the germline V gene, CDR1 is MNHEY and CDR2 is SVGAGI. V was pared by 0 bases and J by 6 bases, with 3 bases of the junction left unmatched. This CDR3 has 16 residues. CDR3 nucleotide sequence: TGTGCCAGCAGTTACTCTGGGACAGGGCGTAATTCACCCCTCCACTTT. This sequence encodes CASSYSGTGRNSPLHF.

This clonotype was seen repeatedly, ten times or more. The chain's CDR3 is CAASFAANYGYTF. CDR3 bases: TGTGCCGCGTCTTTTGCAGCTAACTATGGCTACACCTTC. The rearrangement links TRBV27 to TRBJ1-2; D unresolved. V lost 11 bases to trimming and J lost 0 bases, with 13 bases between them. The CDR3 is made up of 13 amino acids. In germline, CDR1 is MNHEY, CDR2 SMNVEV (reference sequence).

This clonotype was seen more than once but under ten times. This chain joins TRBV7-9 and TRBJ2-2, with a tentative D call TRBD1 (6 bases). CDR3 length: 15 amino acids. Trimming cost V 5 bases and J 4 bases, with 14 bases left between them. CDR1 and CDR2 (germline): SEHNR, FQNEAQ (reference sequence). The CDR3 DNA reads TGTGCCAGCAGCCAGACAGGTCTAGCCACCGGGGAGCTGTTTTTT. It encodes CASSQTGLATGELFF.

The chain carries TRBV6-2 or TRBV6-3 and TRBJ2-1; maybe TRBD2 (5 bases). Trimming stripped 4 bases from V and 0 bases from J, with 13 bases between. CDR3 length: 16 residues. Germline CDR1 is MNHEY and CDR2 is SVGEGT. This CDR3 is CASSSDLLGSYNEQFF. CDR3 sequence (DNA): TGTGCCAGCAGTTCGGACCTACTAGGCTCCTACAATGAGCAGTTCTTC.

V is TRBV12-3 or TRBV12-4 and J is TRBJ2-1; TRBD1 might be the D (6 bases). CDR3 size: 15 residues. Between the trimmed V and J ends, which lost 1 base and 6 bases, there was a span of 13 bases. As DNA, the CDR3 is TGTGCCAGCAGTTTAGGACAGGTTCGGGGCAATGAGCAGTTCTTC. Its translation: CASSLGQVRGNEQFF.

This clonotype came up a few times. This chain joins TRBV20-1 and TRBJ2-3, with D possibly TRBD2 on 5 matching bases. The CDR3 has 13 amino acids. Germline values: CDR1 DFQATT, CDR2 SNEGSKA (reference sequence). V gave up 4 bases and J gave up 5 bases, with 13 bases separating them. The CDR3 here is CSANLGVGDTQYF. The CDR3 nucleotides are TGCAGTGCTAATCTCGGGGTCGGAGATACGCAGTATTTT.

The J gene is TRBJ1-5, the V gene TRBV2; 8 positions agree with TRBD1. This CDR3 is 14 amino acids long. Germline CDR1 and CDR2: SNHLY and FYNNEI. Trimming at V came to 5 bases and at J to 4 bases, leaving 4 bases not matched to a gene. The CDR3: CASSTDRANQPQHF. As DNA, the CDR3 is TGTGCCAGCAGTACGGACAGGGCAAATCAGCCCCAGCATTTT.

This clonotype was picked up a small number of times. This chain uses TRBV5-1 with TRBJ2-1; 10 nucleotides agree with TRBD2. CDR3 size: 14 residues. The germline V gene has CDR1 SGHRS and CDR2 YFSETQ. V trimming: 1 base; J trimming: 8 bases; junction bases outside the gene matches: 3. CDR3 amino acids: CASSLLAGVHEQFF. CDR3 DNA: TGCGCCAGCAGCTTGCTAGCGGGAGTTCATGAGCAGTTCTTC.

The chain links TRBV2 to TRBJ2-3; D is undetermined. CDR1 SNHLY and CDR2 FYNNEI come from the germline V gene. Trimming shortened V by 2 bases and J by 1 base, and 10 bases separated the two germline ends. This CDR3 is built from 15 residues. Written as DNA, the CDR3 is TGTGCCAGCAGTGAATGGCGGCGGCGCACAGATACGCAGTATTTT. Its translation is CASSEWRRRTDTQYF.

This clonotype was counted a few times. The chain employs TRBV2 and TRBJ1-6; TRBD1 agrees at 8 bases. The ends lost 5 bases at V and 7 bases at J; junction bases unmatched: 10. Germline values: CDR1 SNHLY, CDR2 FYNNEI. The CDR3 is 16 residues long. CDR3 DNA sequence: TGTGCCAGCAGTCCTACCTGGACAGGGCAGAATTCACCCCTCCACTTT. This sequence encodes CASSPTWTGQNSPLHF.

The chain uses TRBV6-1 and TRBJ2-3, with 9 bases that match TRBD1. Germline lookup yields CDR1 MNHNS and CDR2 SASEGT. The CDR3 is 13 residues long. With V trimmed by 11 bases and J by 2 bases, 5 bases remained unmatched. CDR3 in amino acids: CAVRDRVTDTQYF. The CDR3, as DNA: TGTGCCGTCCGGGACAGGGTCACAGATACGCAGTATTTT.

This chain connects TRBV5-1 to TRBJ1-6; the D gene is possibly TRBD1 (5 bases). CDR3 length: 14 residues. V was clipped by 0 bases and J by 7 bases, with 8 bases between them. Germline V lookup: CDR1 SGHRS, CDR2 YFSETQ. The CDR3 DNA reads as TGCGCCAGCAGCTTGGCTGGGACGAATTCACCCCTCCACTTT. Amino acid sequence: CASSLAGTNSPLHF.

The V and J genes are TRBV20-1 and TRBJ2-7; 9 bases map to TRBD2. V shed 4 bases, J shed 0 bases, and the junction held 10 bases outside the gene matches. This CDR3 region has 16 residues. CDR1 is DFQATT and CDR2 is SNEGSKA in the germline V gene (reference sequence). The CDR3 coding sequence is TGCAGTGCTAAAAGAAGGGCGGGAGGGAGCTCCTACGAGCAGTACTTC. Its translation: CSAKRRAGGSSYEQYF.

The rearrangement links TRBV14 to TRBJ2-1, with D unresolved. Germline V gives CDR1 SGHDN, CDR2 FVKESK. This CDR3 contains 17 residues. The V end was cut by 0 bases, the J end by 3 bases, with 15 bases between. This CDR3 is CASSQDVGRSFYNEQFF. The CDR3 DNA reads as TGTGCCAGCAGCCAAGACGTGGGCAGGTCCTTCTACAATGAGCAGTTCTTC.

This clonotype was counted only a few times. The CDR3 reads CASSELSTGELFF. CDR3 DNA: TGTGCCAGCAGTGAACTATCTACCGGGGAGCTGTTTTTT. The rearrangement uses TRBV7-9 and TRBJ2-2, with D unclear. Germline lookup yields CDR1 SEHNR and CDR2 FQNEAQ (reference sequence). This CDR3 spans 13 amino acids. V was trimmed by 6 bases and J by 5 bases, leaving 10 bases between them.

This clonotype was observed at least ten times. The gene calls are TRBV20-1 and TRBJ2-7; 11 bases fit TRBD2. Germline V CDR1 and CDR2: DFQATT, SNEGSKA (reference sequence). The trim removed 1 base at V and 3 bases at J, leaving 5 bases unmatched. There are 15 residues in the CDR3. CDR3 DNA: TGCAGTGCTAGAGGACTAGCGGGACCAAACTACGAGCAGTACTTC. This gives the protein CSARGLAGPNYEQYF.

The chain joins TRBV5-1 to TRBJ2-2; D call uncertain. V lost 4 bases, J lost 0 bases, and 10 bases lay in between. CDR3 length equals 15 residues. Germline V CDR1 and CDR2: SGHRS, YFSETQ. The CDR3 DNA reads TGCGCCAGCAGCGATTGGCAGACGAACACCGGGGAGCTGTTTTTT. Amino acids: CASSDWQTNTGELFF.

The chain employs TRBV20-1 and TRBJ2-7, with unresolved D. The CDR3 sequence is 14 residues long. Germline V CDR1 and CDR2: DFQATT, SNEGSKA (reference sequence). The V end lost 5 bases, the J end lost 5 bases, and 19 bases lay between the germline ends. CDR3 DNA sequence: TGCAGTGCTCCAAGGTCCGCCTCGAGTCACGAGCAGTACTTC. Its protein is CSAPRSASSHEQYF.

The rearrangement uses TRBV5-1 and TRBJ2-7, with 11 bases that match TRBD2. Germline assignment: CDR1 SGHRS and CDR2 YFSETQ. This CDR3 contains 15 residues. The junction had 7 bases not matched to a gene; V was cut back by 4 bases and J by 4 bases. This CDR3 reads CASSAGTSGGYEQYF. CDR3 nucleotides: TGCGCCAGCAGCGCCGGGACTAGCGGAGGGTACGAGCAGTACTTC.

The J gene is TRBJ2-7, the V gene TRBV2, with TRBD2 matching over 7 bases. After removal of 8 bases from V and 4 bases from J, the junction contained 11 bases not matched to a gene. Looked up from germline, CDR1 is SNHLY and CDR2 is FYNNEI. The length of the CDR3 is 14 residues. CDR3 coding DNA: TGTGCCAGCTTAGGGCCCAGCGGGGTATACGAGCAGTACTTC. Translation gives CASLGPSGVYEQYF. The whole variable domain, remainder taken from reference TRBV2 and TRBJ2-7, is EPEVTQTPSHQVTQMGQEVILRCVPISNHLYFYWYRQILGQKVEFLVSFYNNEISEKSEIFDDQFSVERPDGSNFTLKIRSTKLEDSAMYFCASLGPSGVYEQYFGPGTRLTVT.

The V call is TRBV7-6, the J call TRBJ1-5; tentatively, D is TRBD1 (5 bases). Trimming took off 9 bases at V and 3 bases at J, with 18 bases between the two ends. In germline, CDR1 is SGHVS, CDR2 FNYEAQ. The CDR3 extends over 15 amino acids. CDR3 bases: TGTGCCAGTAACCTAGGACACGGATTCAATCAGCCCCAGCATTTT. Translated, it gives CASNLGHGFNQPQHF.

This clonotype has only a few counts. The V call is TRBV29-1, the J call TRBJ1-1; 8 bases align to TRBD1. Germline CDR1 SQVTM, CDR2 ANQGSEA. Losses at the gene ends were 5 bases for V and 4 bases for J; bases not matched to a gene: 6. The CDR3 runs 13 residues. DNA of the CDR3: TGCAGCGTTTTGGACAGGGCGAGCACTGAAGCTTTCTTT. Residues: CSVLDRASTEAFF.

This clonotype showed up just a few times. The rearrangement joins TRBV5-1 to TRBJ2-2; D remains ambiguous. Trimming took off 0 bases at V and 6 bases at J, with 9 bases between the two ends. Germline CDR1 is SGHRS and CDR2 is YFSETQ. The CDR3 has 14 amino acids. CDR3 nucleotide sequence: TGCGCCAGCAGCTTGGGGCAGGACCCCGGGGAGCTGTTTTTT. Amino acid sequence: CASSLGQDPGELFF.

This clonotype was detected only a few times. The chain employs TRBV5-1 and TRBJ2-7; D is undetermined. The germline V gene has CDR1 SGHRS and CDR2 YFSETQ. The CDR3 is 14 residues long. The V end lost 0 bases, the J end lost 2 bases, and 9 bases lay between the germline ends. Here the CDR3 DNA reads TGCGCCAGCAGCTTGGCCCTACAGACCTACGAGCAGTACTTC. Translation: CASSLALQTYEQYF.

The rearrangement links TRBV29-1 to TRBJ1-2, with a tentative D call TRBD1 (6 bases). Trimming cost V 4 bases and J 9 bases, with 15 bases left between them. CDR3 length equals 12 residues. From germline, CDR1 is SQVTM and CDR2 ANQGSEA. CDR3 coding DNA: TGCAGCGTTGTCGGGTGGGGGGCGAGCTACACCTTC. This gives the protein CSVVGWGASYTF.

V gene TRBV4-1 combines with J gene TRBJ1-2; 8 bases line up with TRBD1. The germline V gene has CDR1 MGHRA and CDR2 YSYEKL. This CDR3 has 18 amino acids. Unmatched junction bases numbered 12, after V lost 3 bases and J lost 0 bases. CDR3 sequence reads: CASSHFVQGGLPNYGYTF. In DNA form, the CDR3 reads TGCGCCAGCAGCCACTTCGTACAGGGGGGGCTCCCTAACTATGGCTACACCTTC.